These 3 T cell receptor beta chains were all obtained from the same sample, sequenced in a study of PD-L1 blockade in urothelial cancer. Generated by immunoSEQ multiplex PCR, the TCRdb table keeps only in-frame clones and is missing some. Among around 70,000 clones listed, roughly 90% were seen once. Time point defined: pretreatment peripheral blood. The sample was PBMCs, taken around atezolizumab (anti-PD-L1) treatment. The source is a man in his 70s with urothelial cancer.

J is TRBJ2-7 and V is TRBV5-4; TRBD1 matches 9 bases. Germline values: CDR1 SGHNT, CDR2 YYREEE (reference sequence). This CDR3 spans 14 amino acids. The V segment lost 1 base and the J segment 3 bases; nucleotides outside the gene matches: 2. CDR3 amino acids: CASSLTGQGYEQYF. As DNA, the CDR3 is TGTGCCAGCAGCTTGACGGGACAGGGCTACGAGCAGTACTTC.

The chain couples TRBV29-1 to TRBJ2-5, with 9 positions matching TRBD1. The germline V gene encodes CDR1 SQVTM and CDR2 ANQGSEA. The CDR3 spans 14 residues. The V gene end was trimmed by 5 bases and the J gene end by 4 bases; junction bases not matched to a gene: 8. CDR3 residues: CSVRRGTGRETQYF. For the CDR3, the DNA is TGCAGCGTTCGAAGGGGGACAGGGAGAGAGACCCAGTACTTC. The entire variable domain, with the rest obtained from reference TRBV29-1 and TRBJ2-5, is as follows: SAVISQKPSRDICQRGTSLTIQCQVDSQVTMMFWYRQQPGQSLTLIATANQGSEATYESGFVIDKFPISRPNLTFSTLTVSNMSPEDSSIYLCSVRRGTGRETQYFGPGTRLLVL.

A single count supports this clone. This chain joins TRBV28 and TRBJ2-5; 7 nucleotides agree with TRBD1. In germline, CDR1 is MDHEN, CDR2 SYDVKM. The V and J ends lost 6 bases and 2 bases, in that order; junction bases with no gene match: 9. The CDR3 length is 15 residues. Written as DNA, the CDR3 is TGTGCCAGCAGATCCCCCTCGGGACAGCAAGAGACCCAGTACTTC. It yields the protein CASRSPSGQQETQYF.